A single sample gave rise to the 32 T cell receptor beta chains below, sequenced in a study of T cell responses to AZD1222 COVID-19 vaccine. Measured with immunoSEQ multiplex PCR; TCRdb has only the in-frame clones, and not every one. This sample carries fewer than 75,000 clones, about 90% of them seen once, and the ten largest clones take over 5.5%. The sample consisted of peripheral blood, taken 28 days after the second dose of the MenACWY control vaccine. These receptors originate from an adult who received the MenACWY meningococcal vaccine as a control.

This rearrangement joins TRBV19 to TRBJ1-5, with D uncertain. Per the germline V gene, CDR1 is LNHDA and CDR2 is SQIVND (reference sequence). The CDR3 is 15 amino acids. The V gene lost 1 base and the J gene lost 3 bases, with 10 bases spanning the gap. Here the CDR3 reads CASSIVASSNQPQHF. As DNA, the CDR3 is TGTGCCAGTAGTATAGTGGCATCCTCCAATCAGCCCCAGCATTTT.

V usage is TRBV19 and J usage is TRBJ2-5; either TRBD1 or TRBD2 may supply D (5 bases each). V lost 1 base to trimming and J lost 10 bases, with 13 bases between them. Germline V gene sequence: CDR1 LNHDA, CDR2 SQIVND (reference sequence). The CDR3 has 13 residues. The CDR3 sequence is CASSIGALGDQYF. CDR3 nucleotide sequence: TGTGCCAGTAGTATAGGAGCTCTGGGGGACCAGTACTTC. Drawing the rest from reference TRBV19 and TRBJ2-5, the complete variable domain is DGGITQSPKYLFRKEGQNVTLSCEQNLNHDAMYWYRQDPGQGLRLIYYSQIVNDFQKGDIAEGYSVSREKKESFPLTVTSAQKNPTAFYLCASSIGALGDQYFGPGTRLLVL.

CDR3 sequence reads: CASSLIMGEKLFF. In DNA form, the CDR3 reads TGTGCCAGCAGCTTAATAATGGGTGAAAAACTGTTTTTT. The chain combines TRBV5-5 with TRBJ1-4; unclear D gene. The CDR3 has 13 amino acids. Trimming stripped 2 bases from V and 7 bases from J, with 9 bases between. The germline CDR1 and CDR2 sequences are SGHKS and YYEKEE (reference sequence).

CDR3 loop: CASRLMDGNTEAFF. The CDR3 nucleotides are TGTGCCAGCAGACTTATGGACGGAAACACTGAAGCTTTCTTT. This chain links TRBV7-2 with TRBJ1-1, with D hard to call. The ends were cut back, 6 bases at V and 2 bases at J, with 13 bases in the middle. The CDR3 consists of 14 residues. Germline V gene lookup returns CDR1 SGHTA and CDR2 FQGNSA.

This rearrangement joins TRBV29-1 to TRBJ2-1, with D hard to call. The CDR3 length is 13 residues. The germline V gene encodes CDR1 SQVTM and CDR2 ANQGSEA. V was trimmed by 6 bases and J by 0 bases, leaving 9 bases between them. CDR3 protein: CSVAESSYNEQFF. Written as DNA, the CDR3 is TGCAGCGTAGCTGAGAGCTCCTACAATGAGCAGTTCTTC.

The chain couples TRBV30 to TRBJ2-7; TRBD2 is a possible D gene (5 bases). The germline CDR1 and CDR2 sequences are GTSNPN and SVGIG (reference sequence). The V end lost 1 base, the J end lost 2 bases, and 9 bases lay between the germline ends. This CDR3 region has 13 residues. The CDR3 nucleotides read TGTGCCTGGAGTGACGGGATCGCCTACGAGCAGTACTTC. It translates to CAWSDGIAYEQYF.

The chain has TRBV28 and TRBJ2-3; weak D call: TRBD2 (7 bases). The CDR3 covers 15 residues. Between the trimmed V and J ends, which lost 8 bases and 0 bases, there was a span of 15 bases. CDR1 is MDHEN, CDR2 SYDVKM, per germline. The CDR3 here is CASHRGGASTDTQYF. The CDR3 nucleotides are TGTGCCAGCCATCGCGGGGGCGCAAGCACAGATACGCAGTATTTT. Complete variable domain (other parts from reference TRBV28 and TRBJ2-3): DVKVTQSSRYLVKRTGEKVFLECVQDMDHENMFWYRQDPGLGLRLIYFSYDVKMKEKGDIPEGYSVSREKKERFSLILESASTNQTSMYLCASHRGGASTDTQYFGPGTRLTVL.

The rearrangement joins TRBV5-4 to TRBJ2-5; 16 bases line up with TRBD2. The junction had 3 bases not matched to a gene; V was cut back by 3 bases and J by 4 bases. CDR1 and CDR2 from the germline V gene are SGHNT and YYREEE (reference sequence). This CDR3 spans 16 amino acids. CDR3 region: CASSWGLAGGGETQYF. The CDR3 DNA is TGTGCCAGCAGCTGGGGACTAGCGGGAGGGGGAGAGACCCAGTACTTC. The entire variable domain, with the rest obtained from reference TRBV5-4 and TRBJ2-5, is as follows: ETGVTQSPTHLIKTRGQQVTLRCSSQSGHNTVSWYQQALGQGPQFIFQYYREEENGRGNFPPRFSGLQFPNYSSELNVNALELDDSALYLCASSWGLAGGGETQYFGPGTRLLVL.

The V call is TRBV7-9, the J call TRBJ2-4; D gene ambiguous. Trimming left V 5 bases short and J 1 base short, with 15 bases between. Germline CDR1 SEHNR, CDR2 FQNEAQ (reference sequence). CDR3 length equals 16 residues. CDR3 DNA sequence: TGTGCCAGCAGCCCTCTTTCCCTTAGGGCCAAAAACATTCAGTACTTC. Protein product: CASSPLSLRAKNIQYF.

V usage is TRBV6-5 and J usage is TRBJ2-1, with D unresolved. The CDR3 sequence is 12 residues long. The V and J ends lost 6 bases and 7 bases respectively, with 10 bases between them. Germline V CDR1 and CDR2: MNHEY, SVGAGI. CDR3 nucleotide sequence: TGTGCCAGCAGGACAATTGGGAATGAGCAGTTCTTC. Amino acids: CASRTIGNEQFF.

The chain is built from TRBV3-1 (or the pseudogene TRBV3-2) and TRBJ2-7; TRBD1 matches 7 bases. CDR1 is LGHDT, CDR2 YNNKEL, per germline (reference sequence). This CDR3 comprises 13 residues. J was trimmed by 3 bases and V by 4 bases; bases with no gene match: 3. The CDR3 region has the DNA TGTGCCAGCAGCCGGGACAGTGGCTACGAGCAGTACTTC. It specifies CASSRDSGYEQYF.

V is TRBV28 and J is TRBJ2-1; 7 bases agree with TRBD2. This CDR3 spans 15 amino acids. Germline CDR1 and CDR2: MDHEN and SYDVKM. With 7 bases clipped from V and 6 bases from J, the junction kept 12 bases outside the gene matches. The CDR3 nucleotides are TGTGCCAGCACCCAGGGCGGGGGTCCTTCCAATGAGCAGTTCTTC. Translation gives CASTQGGGPSNEQFF.

The rearrangement links TRBV27 to TRBJ1-1; possible D gene TRBD1, 6 bases. CDR3 length: 14 amino acids. Trimming removed 3 bases from V and 6 bases from J, with 14 bases in between. The germline V gene encodes CDR1 MNHEY and CDR2 SMNVEV (reference sequence). The CDR3 region has the DNA TGTGCCAGCAGTTTCGCAGGGGCGGGGGCTGAAGCTTTCTTT. Its translation is CASSFAGAGAEAFF.

This chain's CDR3 is CSASGVFSLQETQYF. Here the CDR3 DNA reads TGCAGTGCTAGTGGTGTTTTTAGTTTACAGGAGACCCAGTACTTC. The chain is built from TRBV20-1 and TRBJ2-5, with D unresolved. Germline CDR1 DFQATT, CDR2 SNEGSKA (reference sequence). The CDR3 extends over 15 amino acids. V was shortened by 3 bases and J by 5 bases, with 19 bases between the two germline ends.

The DNA for the CDR3 is TGTGCCAGCTCAGGGACCCCCTATATCCCTGAAGCTTTCTTT. The encoded protein is CASSGTPYIPEAFF. This chain connects TRBV18 to TRBJ1-1; a weak D match, TRBD1 (5 bases). V dropped 5 bases and J dropped 6 bases, with 16 bases sitting between them. Germline V gene sequence: CDR1 KGHSH, CDR2 LQKENI. This CDR3 is built from 14 residues.

V gene TRBV28 combines with J gene TRBJ2-1, with 9 bases identical to TRBD1. Trimming cost V 5 bases and J 7 bases; bases outside gene matches: 6. CDR3 length equals 14 residues. Germline V gives CDR1 MDHEN, CDR2 SYDVKM. The CDR3 DNA sequence: TGTGCCAGCAGTCTGGGACAGGGAATGAATGAGCAGTTCTTC. Its protein is CASSLGQGMNEQFF. The variable domain in full, with the rest retrieved from reference TRBV28 and TRBJ2-1, is DVKVTQSSRYLVKRTGEKVFLECVQDMDHENMFWYRQDPGLGLRLIYFSYDVKMKEKGDIPEGYSVSREKKERFSLILESASTNQTSMYLCASSLGQGMNEQFFGPGTRLTVL.

The chain joins TRBV30 to TRBJ2-7, with D unclear. CDR1 is GTSNPN and CDR2 is SVGIG in the germline V gene (reference sequence). Trimming removed 7 bases at V and 3 bases at J, with 16 bases between. The CDR3 loop spans 13 amino acids. CDR3 DNA sequence: TGTGCCTTCCCCCGTATGCCGGGCTACGAGCAGTACTTC. It translates to CAFPRMPGYEQYF.

The chain employs TRBV4-3 and TRBJ1-2; D might be TRBD1 (5 bases). Germline V CDR1 and CDR2: LGHNA, YSLEER. V shed 0 bases and J shed 8 bases, with 16 bases lying between them. The CDR3 consists of 15 residues. CDR3 sequence reads: CASSQDRGTPGGYTF. As DNA, the CDR3 is TGCGCCAGCAGCCAAGATCGTGGGACCCCGGGGGGCTACACCTTC.

The rearrangement joins TRBV15 to TRBJ1-5, with 8 nucleotides matching TRBD1. V lost 3 bases to trimming and J lost 3 bases; unmatched junction nucleotides: 7. The germline gives CDR1 LNHNV, CDR2 YYDKDF (reference sequence). There are 16 residues in the CDR3. DNA for the CDR3: TGTGCCACCAGCAGGGGACAGGTCCCCTCCAATCAGCCCCAGCATTTT. Translated, it gives CATSRGQVPSNQPQHF.

The genes are TRBV30 and TRBJ1-2; D unclear. V was pared by 0 bases and J by 1 base, with 9 bases between. The CDR3 sequence is 14 residues long. Germline CDR1 GTSNPN, CDR2 SVGIG (reference sequence). CDR3 residues: CAWSVGRDNYGYTF. As DNA, the CDR3 is TGTGCCTGGAGTGTAGGTAGAGATAACTATGGCTACACCTTC.

V usage is TRBV6-4 and J usage is TRBJ2-1, with 9 positions matching TRBD2. Germline V gives CDR1 MRHNA, CDR2 SNTAGT. V lost 6 bases, J lost 7 bases, and 10 bases stayed unmatched. This CDR3 contains 15 residues. DNA for the CDR3: TGTGCCAGCAGCCTTCGAGAGACTAGCGGTAATGAGCAGTTCTTC. Protein product: CASSLRETSGNEQFF.

This clone was picked up one time. The chain uses TRBV7-2 and TRBJ2-7; 9 nucleotides agree with TRBD2. Germline V lookup: CDR1 SGHTA, CDR2 FQGNSA. After removal of 1 base from V and 5 bases from J, the junction contained 6 bases not matched to a gene. The CDR3 is 15 amino acids. The CDR3 DNA is TGTGCCAGCAGCTTAGAGGGCGGGAGGGCGGACGAGCAGTACTTC. Its translation: CASSLEGGRADEQYF.

This clone was seen just once. The J gene is TRBJ1-2, the V gene TRBV7-2, with D hard to call. This CDR3 spans 17 amino acids. Germline CDR1 reads SGHTA; CDR2 reads FQGNSA. The V end was cut by 0 bases, the J end by 5 bases, with 19 bases between. This CDR3 reads CASSLAVWRTEAYGYTF. The CDR3 DNA is TGTGCCAGCAGCTTAGCGGTATGGAGGACGGAGGCTTATGGCTACACCTTC.

The chain couples TRBV7-9 to TRBJ2-7, with no clear D. Germline V gene lookup returns CDR1 SEHNR and CDR2 FQNEAQ (reference sequence). CDR3 length: 12 amino acids. The V gene lost 8 bases and the J gene lost 3 bases, with 11 bases spanning the gap. The CDR3 DNA follows: TGTGCCAGCGACTCAGGAGACTACGAGCAGTACTTC. Protein: CASDSGDYEQYF.

This sequence joins TRBV19 and TRBJ1-5; a weak D match, TRBD1 (6 bases). From germline, CDR1 is LNHDA and CDR2 SQIVND (reference sequence). Trimming stripped 8 bases from V and 6 bases from J, with 17 bases between. The CDR3 extends over 14 amino acids. In DNA, the CDR3 is TGTGCCAGTCGCCTCGAGGGGGGACGTCAGCCCCAGCATTTT. It yields the protein CASRLEGGRQPQHF.

Only a few counts were recorded for this clone. The rearrangement uses TRBV6-1 and TRBJ1-1, with D unclear. Germline lookup yields CDR1 MNHNS and CDR2 SASEGT. Trimming shortened V by 3 bases and J by 8 bases, and 10 bases separated the two germline ends. This CDR3 spans 12 amino acids. DNA for the CDR3: TGTGCCAGCAGTGAGCCGGGTCCCGAAGCTTTCTTT. Translation gives CASSEPGPEAFF.

The V call is TRBV27, the J call TRBJ2-7, with TRBD2 matching 10 bases. This CDR3 is built from 14 residues. V lost 0 bases to trimming and J lost 4 bases; unmatched junction nucleotides: 0. CDR1 and CDR2 (germline): MNHEY, SMNVEV (reference sequence). CDR3 nucleotides: TGTGCCAGCAGTTTATCTAGCGGGGGGTACGAGCAGTACTTC. It codes for CASSLSSGGYEQYF.

The genes are TRBV7-2 and TRBJ1-1; unclear D gene. Germline loops: CDR1 SGHTA, CDR2 FQGNSA. The germline V and J ends were trimmed by 1 base and 11 bases, with 17 bases remaining between them. The CDR3 has 14 residues. CDR3 in DNA: TGTGCCAGCAGCTTAGAAGGGCCAGGAGACACGGCTTTCTTT. Translated, it gives CASSLEGPGDTAFF.

The CDR3 DNA follows: TGTGCCAGCCAGGTTTTGGAGACCCAGTACTTC. Its protein is CASQVLETQYF. This sequence joins TRBV5-6 and TRBJ2-5; unclear D gene. With 7 bases removed from V and 5 bases from J, the gap between germline ends came to 9 bases. The germline V gene encodes CDR1 SGHDT and CDR2 YYEEEE. The CDR3 contains 11 residues.

V is TRBV11-2 and J is TRBJ1-5; the D gene is possibly TRBD1 (5 bases). V was pared by 2 bases and J by 5 bases, with 16 bases between. This CDR3 region has 16 residues. CDR1 SGHAT and CDR2 FQNNGV come from the germline V gene. The chain's CDR3 is CASSLYAGGGDQPQHF. CDR3 bases: TGTGCCAGCAGCTTATATGCGGGCGGAGGGGATCAGCCCCAGCATTTT.

This clone was seen only once. The chain has TRBV19 and TRBJ2-1, with 9 bases identical to TRBD2. The CDR3 covers 17 residues. The junction had 8 bases not matched to a gene; V was cut back by 5 bases and J by 0 bases. Looked up from germline, CDR1 is LNHDA and CDR2 is SQIVND (reference sequence). CDR3 region: CASSLRGSGSSYNEQFF. The CDR3 nucleotides are TGTGCCAGTAGTCTCCGTGGTAGCGGGAGCTCCTACAATGAGCAGTTCTTC. The full variable domain, its missing parts supplied by reference TRBV19 and TRBJ2-1, is DGGITQSPKYLFRKEGQNVTLSCEQNLNHDAMYWYRQDPGQGLRLIYYSQIVNDFQKGDIAEGYSVSREKKESFPLTVTSAQKNPTAFYLCASSLRGSGSSYNEQFFGPGTRLTVL.

The CDR3 loop is CASSRRQGAGANVLTF. The CDR3 region has the DNA TGTGCCAGCAGCAGACGACAGGGGGCTGGGGCCAACGTCCTGACTTTC. The chain combines TRBV7-2 with TRBJ2-6, with 9 bases matching TRBD1. Germline assignment: CDR1 SGHTA and CDR2 FQGNSA. V shed 5 bases, J shed 2 bases, and the junction held 4 bases outside the gene matches. This CDR3 has 16 amino acids.